This T cell receptor beta chain was captured by sequencing in a study of T cell responses to AZD1222 COVID-19 vaccine. Trimming removed 2 bases at V and 1 base at J, with 12 bases between. This CDR3 has 15 amino acids. Per the germline V gene, CDR1 is LGHNA and CDR2 is YSLEER. TCRdb's copy holds only in-frame clones and misses some; the assay was immunoSEQ multiplex PCR. The sample records 110,000 or so clones, about four fifths being singletons. The V call is TRBV4-3, the J call TRBJ2-7; possibly TRBD1 for D (5 bases). The source is an adult in good health. Here the sequenced sample was peripheral blood, taken on day 0 of AZD1222 vaccination. The CDR3, as DNA: TGCGCCAGCAGCCAACTCATAGCAGGGTCCTACGAGCAGTACTTC. This translates into CASSQLIAGSYEQYF.